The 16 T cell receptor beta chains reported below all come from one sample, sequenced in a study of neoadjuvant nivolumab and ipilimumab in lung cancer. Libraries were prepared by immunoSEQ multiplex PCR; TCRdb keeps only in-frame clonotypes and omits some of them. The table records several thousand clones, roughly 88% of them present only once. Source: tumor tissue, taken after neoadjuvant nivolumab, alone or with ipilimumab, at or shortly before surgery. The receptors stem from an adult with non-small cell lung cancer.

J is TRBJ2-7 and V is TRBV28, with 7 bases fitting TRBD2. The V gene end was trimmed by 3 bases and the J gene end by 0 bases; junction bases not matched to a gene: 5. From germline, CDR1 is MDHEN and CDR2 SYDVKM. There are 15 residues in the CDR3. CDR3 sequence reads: CASSFTSAYSYEQYF. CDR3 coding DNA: TGTGCCAGCAGTTTTACTAGCGCTTACTCCTACGAGCAGTACTTC.

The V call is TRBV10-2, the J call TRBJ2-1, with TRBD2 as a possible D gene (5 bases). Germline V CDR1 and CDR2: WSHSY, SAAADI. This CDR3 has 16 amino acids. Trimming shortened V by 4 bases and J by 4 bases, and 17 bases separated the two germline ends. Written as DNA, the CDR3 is TGCGCCAGCAGTGGGTTTTCCGGGATTCGATACAATGAGCAGTTCTTC. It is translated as CASSGFSGIRYNEQFF.

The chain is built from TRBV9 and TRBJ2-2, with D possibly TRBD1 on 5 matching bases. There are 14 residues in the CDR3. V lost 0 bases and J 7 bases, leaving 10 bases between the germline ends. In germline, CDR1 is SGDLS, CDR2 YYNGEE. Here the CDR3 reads CASSVGQGHGELFF. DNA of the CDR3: TGTGCCAGCAGCGTAGGGCAGGGCCACGGGGAGCTGTTTTTT.

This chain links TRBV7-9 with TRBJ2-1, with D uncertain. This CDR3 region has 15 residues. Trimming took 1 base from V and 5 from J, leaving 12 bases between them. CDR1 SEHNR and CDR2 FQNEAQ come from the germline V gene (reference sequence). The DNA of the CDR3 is TGTGCCAGCAGCTTAGATCACTCTGTAGACAATGAGCAGTTCTTC. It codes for CASSLDHSVDNEQFF.

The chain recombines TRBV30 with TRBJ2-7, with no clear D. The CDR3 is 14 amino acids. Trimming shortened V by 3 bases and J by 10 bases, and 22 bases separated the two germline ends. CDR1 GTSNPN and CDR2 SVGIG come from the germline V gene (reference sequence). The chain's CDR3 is CAWSQGQDWSPQYF. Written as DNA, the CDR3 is TGTGCCTGGAGCCAAGGCCAGGATTGGTCGCCACAGTACTTC.

CDR3 loop: CASSESTWGSEQYF. The CDR3 nucleotides read TGCGCCAGCAGTGAGTCGACTTGGGGGAGCGAGCAGTACTTC. The V and J genes are TRBV10-1 and TRBJ2-7; possibly TRBD1 or TRBD2 for D (5 bases each). The V and J ends lost 0 bases and 6 bases respectively, with 12 bases between them. This CDR3 is 14 amino acids long. From germline, CDR1 is WNHNN and CDR2 SYGVQD (reference sequence).

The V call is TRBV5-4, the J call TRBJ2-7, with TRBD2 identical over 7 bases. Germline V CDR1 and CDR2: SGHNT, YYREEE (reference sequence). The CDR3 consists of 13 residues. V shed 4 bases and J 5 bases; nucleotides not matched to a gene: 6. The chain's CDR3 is CASSGGGWDEQYF. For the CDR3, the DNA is TGTGCCAGCAGCGGGGGGGGTTGGGACGAGCAGTACTTC. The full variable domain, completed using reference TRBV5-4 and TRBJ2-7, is ETGVTQSPTHLIKTRGQQVTLRCSSQSGHNTVSWYQQALGQGPQFIFQYYREEENGRGNFPPRFSGLQFPNYSSELNVNALELDDSALYLCASSGGGWDEQYFGPGTRLTVT.

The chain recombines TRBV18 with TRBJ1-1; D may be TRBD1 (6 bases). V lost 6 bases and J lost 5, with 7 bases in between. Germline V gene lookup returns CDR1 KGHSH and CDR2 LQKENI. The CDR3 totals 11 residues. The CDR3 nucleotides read TGTGCCAGCTCCCAGGGGACTGAAGCTTTCTTT. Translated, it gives CASSQGTEAFF.

Here the CDR3 DNA reads TGTGCCAGCACCCCTAAGGGGGTGGCCGGGGAGCTGTTTTTT. This gives the protein CASTPKGVAGELFF. The rearrangement joins TRBV7-9 to TRBJ2-2, with D possibly matching TRBD1 (6 bases). In germline, CDR1 is SEHNR, CDR2 FQNEAQ (reference sequence). There are 14 residues in the CDR3. V lost 7 bases to trimming and J lost 6 bases, with 15 bases between them.

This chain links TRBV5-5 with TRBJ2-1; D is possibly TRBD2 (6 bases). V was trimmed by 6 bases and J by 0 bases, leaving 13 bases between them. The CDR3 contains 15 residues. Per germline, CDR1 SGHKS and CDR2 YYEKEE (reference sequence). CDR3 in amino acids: CASTSSGSSYNEQFF. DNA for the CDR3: TGTGCCAGCACCAGTAGCGGAAGCTCCTACAATGAGCAGTTCTTC.

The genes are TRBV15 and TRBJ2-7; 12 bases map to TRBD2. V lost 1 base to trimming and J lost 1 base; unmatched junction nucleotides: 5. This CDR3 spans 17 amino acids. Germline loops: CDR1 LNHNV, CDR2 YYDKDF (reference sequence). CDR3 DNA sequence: TGTGCCACCAGCAGAGTCGCCGGACTAGCGGGATCCTACGAGCAGTACTTC. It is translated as CATSRVAGLAGSYEQYF.

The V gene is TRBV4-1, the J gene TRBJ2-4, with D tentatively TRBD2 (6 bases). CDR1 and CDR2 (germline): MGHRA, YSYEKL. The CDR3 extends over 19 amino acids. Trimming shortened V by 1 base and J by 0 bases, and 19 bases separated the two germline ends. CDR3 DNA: TGCGCCAGCAGCCAAGCGCCGGGACTGGGGATGATAGCCAAAAACATTCAGTACTTC. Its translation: CASSQAPGLGMIAKNIQYF.

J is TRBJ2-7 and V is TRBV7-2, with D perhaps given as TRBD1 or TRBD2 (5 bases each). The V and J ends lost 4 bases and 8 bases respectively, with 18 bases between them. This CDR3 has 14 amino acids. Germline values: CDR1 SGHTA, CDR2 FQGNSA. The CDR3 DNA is TGTGCCAGCAGCTCCCGGGACGGAGTTAGGAAGCAGTACTTC. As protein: CASSSRDGVRKQYF. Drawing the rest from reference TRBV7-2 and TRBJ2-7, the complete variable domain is GAGVSQSPSNKVTEKGKDVELRCDPISGHTALYWYRQSLGQGLEFLIYFQGNSAPDKSGLPSDRFSAERTGGSVSTLTIQRTQQEDSAVYLCASSSRDGVRKQYFGPGTRLTVT.

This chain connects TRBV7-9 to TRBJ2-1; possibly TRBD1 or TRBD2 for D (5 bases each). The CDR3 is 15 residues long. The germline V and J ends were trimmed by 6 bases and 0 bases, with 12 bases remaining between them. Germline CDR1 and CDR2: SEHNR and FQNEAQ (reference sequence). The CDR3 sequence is CASSSAGSSYNEQFF. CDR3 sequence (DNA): TGTGCCAGCAGTTCTGCAGGGAGCTCCTACAATGAGCAGTTCTTC.

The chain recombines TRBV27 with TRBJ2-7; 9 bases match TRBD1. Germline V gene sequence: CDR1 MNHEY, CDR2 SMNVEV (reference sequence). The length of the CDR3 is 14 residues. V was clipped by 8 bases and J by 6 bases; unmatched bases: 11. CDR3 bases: TGTGCCAGCGGGGACAGGGAGGTGGTAGGCGAGCAGTACTTC. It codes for CASGDREVVGEQYF.

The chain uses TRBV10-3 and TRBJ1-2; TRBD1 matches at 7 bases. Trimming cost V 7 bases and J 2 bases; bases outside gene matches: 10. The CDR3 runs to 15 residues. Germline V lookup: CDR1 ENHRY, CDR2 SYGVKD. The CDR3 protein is CAITKGQGDNYGYTF. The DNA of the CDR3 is TGTGCCATCACCAAGGGGCAGGGGGACAACTATGGCTACACCTTC.